The 21 T cell receptor beta chains given below trace back to one sample, sequenced in a study of PD-1 blockade in classical Hodgkin lymphoma. TCRdb's table, derived via immunoSEQ multiplex PCR, lists solely in-frame clones and lacks some. The sample carries around 31,000 clones, about four fifths recorded once. Time point noted: cycle 4 day 1 (C4D1), after 6 weeks of nivolumab. Every patient had relapsed following autologous stem cell transplantation, and cohorts differed in brentuximab vedotin exposure. Sequences were derived from peripheral blood mononuclear cells (PBMCs), sampled before the fourth cycle of nivolumab. These receptor sequences come from a human donor with classical Hodgkin lymphoma.

V usage is TRBV9 and J usage is TRBJ2-1, with 13 positions matching TRBD2. After removal of 2 bases from V and 7 bases from J, the junction contained 6 bases not matched to a gene. This CDR3 spans 16 amino acids. The germline CDR1 and CDR2 sequences are SGDLS and YYNGEE. CDR3 protein: CASSVRGTSGINEQFF. CDR3 nucleotides: TGTGCCAGCAGCGTCCGGGGGACTAGCGGGATAAATGAGCAGTTCTTC.

V and J are TRBV2 and TRBJ2-7; either TRBD1 or TRBD2 may supply D (5 bases each). This CDR3 is built from 14 residues. V lost 5 bases and J lost 5, with 16 bases in between. Germline V lookup: CDR1 SNHLY, CDR2 FYNNEI. Written as DNA, the CDR3 is TGTGCCAGCAGTCGGGACGGGCTAGGGCACGAGCAGTACTTC. Amino acid sequence: CASSRDGLGHEQYF.

This clone showed up just once. The chain is built from TRBV28 and TRBJ1-2, with 7 bases fitting TRBD1. The CDR3 consists of 15 residues. Looked up from germline, CDR1 is MDHEN and CDR2 is SYDVKM. V dropped 5 bases and J dropped 3; count of bases not matched to a gene: 9. CDR3 bases: TGTGCCAGCAGTACCACTTCAGGGGGTTACTATGGCTACACCTTC. This sequence encodes CASSTTSGGYYGYTF.

This clone was seen only a few times. The V call is TRBV29-1, the J call TRBJ1-2; TRBD1 matches at 8 bases. The trim removed 2 bases at V and 9 bases at J, leaving 8 bases unmatched. The germline V gene has CDR1 SQVTM and CDR2 ANQGSEA. CDR3 size: 13 residues. CDR3 in amino acids: CSVERPWDRSYTF. In nucleotides, the CDR3 is TGCAGCGTTGAAAGGCCCTGGGACAGGAGCTACACCTTC.

With regard to this clone: The junction shows a germline mismatch at one end, possibly a read error. As DNA, the CDR3 is TGTGCCAGCAGTCCCGAACCCTTTACTAGCGGTGGTTTACTTTTC. Protein sequence: CASSPEPFTSGGLLF. V is TRBV2 and J is TRBJ2-7; 8 positions match TRBD2. This CDR3 spans 15 amino acids. Germline CDR1 is SNHLY and CDR2 is FYNNEI.

The chain carries TRBV15 and TRBJ2-3; D ambiguous. V lost 1 base to trimming and J lost 1 base, with 3 bases between them. CDR3 size: 13 residues. In germline, CDR1 is LNHNV, CDR2 YYDKDF (reference sequence). CDR3 nucleotides: TGTGCCACCAGCAGAGGAGGCACAGATACGCAGTATTTT. Its translation: CATSRGGTDTQYF.

This clone was seen a single time. The chain joins TRBV28 to TRBJ2-7; D remains ambiguous. CDR3 length: 13 amino acids. Trimming removed 4 bases from V and 7 bases from J, with 14 bases in between. Germline lookup yields CDR1 MDHEN and CDR2 SYDVKM. The CDR3 here is CASSYSDLLEQYF. DNA of the CDR3: TGTGCCAGCAGTTACTCCGATCTCCTGGAGCAGTACTTC.

The V call is TRBV5-1, the J call TRBJ1-1, with 7 bases lining up with TRBD1. Germline-derived CDR1 and CDR2 are SGHRS and YFSETQ. With V trimmed by 4 bases and J by 4 bases, 10 bases remained unmatched. CDR3 length equals 15 residues. The chain's CDR3 is CASSEGGQGVTEAFF. CDR3 sequence (DNA): TGCGCCAGCAGCGAGGGGGGCCAGGGGGTCACTGAAGCTTTCTTT.

The chain employs TRBV9 and TRBJ2-3; no definite D call. The germline V and J ends were trimmed by 3 bases and 6 bases, with 17 bases remaining between them. The CDR3 sequence is 15 residues long. Per germline, CDR1 SGDLS and CDR2 YYNGEE. CDR3 loop: CASSATPGSRDTQYF. The CDR3 DNA follows: TGTGCCAGCAGCGCTACCCCTGGATCTCGGGATACGCAGTATTTT. The whole variable domain, remainder taken from reference TRBV9 and TRBJ2-3, is DSGVTQTPKHLITATGQRVTLRCSPRSGDLSVYWYQQSLDQGLQFLIQYYNGEERAKGNILERFSAQQFPDLHSELNLSSLELGDSALYFCASSATPGSRDTQYFGPGTRLTVL.

The genes are TRBV11-2 and TRBJ2-2; weak D call: TRBD1 (6 bases). This CDR3 spans 17 amino acids. Deletions cut 3 bases from V and 0 bases from J, with 14 bases between. The germline gives CDR1 SGHAT, CDR2 FQNNGV. CDR3 region: CASSFGPNRANTGELFF. CDR3 nucleotide sequence: TGTGCCAGCAGCTTCGGCCCAAACAGGGCGAACACCGGGGAGCTGTTTTTT.

This chain uses TRBV7-6 with TRBJ2-1; 12 bases are shared with TRBD2. Per germline, CDR1 SGHVS and CDR2 FNYEAQ. The CDR3 loop spans 16 amino acids. V lost 5 bases, J lost 10 bases, and 12 bases stayed unmatched. CDR3 nucleotide sequence: TGTGCCAGCAGCCCCTCACTAGCGGGGGGATGGGGGGAGCAGTTCTTC. Protein product: CASSPSLAGGWGEQFF. The complete variable domain, with remaining parts taken from reference TRBV7-6 and TRBJ2-1, reads GAGVSQSPRYKVTKRGQDVALRCDPISGHVSLYWYRQALGQGPEFLTYFNYEAQQDKSGLPNDRFSAERPEGSISTLTIQRTEQRDSAMYRCASSPSLAGGWGEQFFGPGTRLTVL.

The chain links TRBV10-3 to TRBJ2-5; possibly TRBD2 for D (7 bases). CDR3 size: 15 residues. The germline V gene has CDR1 ENHRY and CDR2 SYGVKD. Trimming removed 3 bases at V and 4 bases at J, with 15 bases between. The CDR3 bases are TGTGCCATCAGTGATCCGGGGGGCGGGAGAGAGACCCAGTACTTC. Translation: CAISDPGGGRETQYF.

The chain links TRBV30 to TRBJ1-5, with D maybe TRBD1 (6 bases). V was shortened by 3 bases and J by 7 bases, with 13 bases between the two germline ends. Germline loops: CDR1 GTSNPN, CDR2 SVGIG (reference sequence). The CDR3 spans 13 residues. CDR3 residues: CAWSPGGGQPQHF. CDR3 sequence (DNA): TGTGCCTGGAGCCCGGGAGGGGGACAGCCCCAGCATTTT.

The chain uses TRBV9 and TRBJ1-2, with TRBD1 matching 8 bases. Germline trimming cut 4 bases from V and 5 bases from J; bases unmatched to any gene: 10. This CDR3 is 15 amino acids long. Germline lookup yields CDR1 SGDLS and CDR2 YYNGEE. The CDR3 reads CASSPRTGFGYGYTF. CDR3 DNA: TGTGCCAGCAGCCCCCGGACAGGGTTTGGTTATGGCTACACCTTC.

This chain uses TRBV12-5 with TRBJ2-1; D gene ambiguous. Trimming cost V 3 bases and J 7 bases, with 10 bases left between them. From germline, CDR1 is LGHNT and CDR2 FRNRAP. The CDR3 has 13 amino acids. DNA for the CDR3: TGTGCTAGTGGTTTAAATGACGGGAATGAGCAGTTCTTC. Translating gives CASGLNDGNEQFF.

The chain is built from TRBV12-5 and TRBJ1-3, with D possibly matching TRBD1 (5 bases). The CDR3 spans 16 residues. V lost 1 base to trimming and J lost 6 bases, with 16 bases between them. Germline CDR1 is LGHNT and CDR2 is FRNRAP. CDR3 region: CASGLERWDGLNTIYF. CDR3 DNA sequence: TGTGCTAGTGGTTTGGAAAGATGGGACGGCCTAAACACCATATATTTT.

V gene TRBV7-2 combines with J gene TRBJ1-4; the D gene is possibly TRBD1 (5 bases). CDR1 and CDR2 (germline): SGHTA, FQGNSA. Trimming cost V 6 bases and J 5 bases, with 13 bases left between them. CDR3 length: 14 residues. CDR3 bases: TGTGCCAGCAGACCCGGGACGGTGAATGAAAAACTGTTTTTT. Encoded protein: CASRPGTVNEKLFF.

V usage is TRBV6-1 and J usage is TRBJ2-5; TRBD2 aligns across 13 bases. Germline CDR1 MNHNS, CDR2 SASEGT. This CDR3 region has 16 residues. J was trimmed by 11 bases and V by 4 bases; bases with no gene match: 13. In DNA form, the CDR3 reads TGTGCCAGCAGTGCCCTCGGGACTAGCGGGACGGGAGAGCAGTACTTC. Amino acids: CASSALGTSGTGEQYF.

V and J are TRBV5-6 and TRBJ2-5; D is perhaps TRBD1 (6 bases). CDR1 is SGHDT and CDR2 is YYEEEE in the germline V gene. The V end was cut by 4 bases, the J end by 7 bases, with 17 bases between. The CDR3 length is 14 residues. This chain's CDR3 is CASSLDTGLGTQYF. The DNA for the CDR3 is TGTGCCAGCAGCCTCGATACAGGGTTGGGGACCCAGTACTTC.

V is TRBV10-3 and J is TRBJ2-7; 9 bases are a match to TRBD1. The CDR3 loop spans 13 amino acids. CDR1 is ENHRY, CDR2 SYGVKD, per germline. Unmatched junction bases numbered 9, after V lost 9 bases and J lost 6 bases. The chain's CDR3 is CAISGTGMSEQYF. CDR3 bases: TGTGCCATATCCGGGACAGGGATGAGCGAGCAGTACTTC.

This chain connects TRBV6-5 to TRBJ1-2; 10 bases are a match to TRBD1. The V and J ends lost 4 bases and 8 bases, in that order; junction bases with no gene match: 10. This CDR3 comprises 15 residues. Germline lookup yields CDR1 MNHEY and CDR2 SVGAGI. In DNA form, the CDR3 reads TGTGCCAGCAGTTTTGACAGGGGGCGCCCCAAAGGCTACACCTTC. This codes for CASSFDRGRPKGYTF.